This TCR beta chain is from a study of CD8+ T cells in alopecia areata. As for the study in general: It was oral tofacitinib, at 5 to 10 mg twice daily, that treated patients received. Study-level results: Researchers say the link of baseline CD8+ expansion to response remains uncertain, with one nonresponder.

Following RNA extraction, reverse transcription yielded cDNA that acted as the sequencing template. Generated by immunoSEQ multiplex PCR, the TCRdb table keeps only in-frame clones and is missing some. The sample has around 270,000 clones; roughly 50% are singletons. Treatment defined: oral pan-JAK inhibitor, 5-10 mg twice daily. Regarding this clone: What it recognizes is unknown.

This CDR3 contains 14 residues. The germline gives CDR1 LGHNA, CDR2 YNFKEQ. Trimming left V 4 bases short and J 1 base short, with 10 bases between. Sequencing used CD4+ T cells sorted from blood, obtained at week 24, from a patient treated with tofacitinib. This clonotype was sampled from a human donor with alopecia areata. This chain uses TRBV4-2 with TRBJ1-2, with a tentative D call TRBD1 (5 bases). The CDR3 DNA reads as TGTGCCAGCAGCCGAACAGGCGATAACTATGGCTACACCTTC. Protein sequence: CASSRTGDNYGYTF.